This TCR beta chain is drawn from a study of vaccination and CD4 T cells after COVID-19. In the study overall: SARS-CoV-2 had been detected by nasal swab PCR in convalescent patients; about ten were mild, one severe. The study enrolled six male and four female convalescents, two of whom were Hispanic.

Comments on this clonotype: Its antigen remains unknown.

Germline CDR1 reads LGHNA; CDR2 reads YNFKEQ. Deletions cut 1 base from V and 7 bases from J, with 13 bases between. This CDR3 is built from 15 residues. The assay that was used to sequence DNA from cultured CD4+ T cells was the Oncomine TCR Beta short-read assay. Via MiXCR, TCRdb re-called the PCR reads, giving one row per CDR3 protein. The sample lists 20,000 to 25,000 distinct CDR3 sequences, about 39% occurring once. This sample's treatment: roughly nine-day PBMC culture with coronavirus spike peptide pools or control peptides (ViraFEST assay). Whole-study findings and limits: Spike mono-reactive status applied to 304 of 307 vaccine-specific clones in convalescent patients.

The sequenced sample consisted of CD4+ T cells from blood, cultured in vitro. The receptor was isolated from a human donor who had recovered from COVID-19. The rearrangement links TRBV4-2 to TRBJ2-2, with D maybe TRBD2 (6 bases). The CDR3 loop reads CASSQGHQEGGELFF. CDR3 in DNA: TGTGCCAGCAGCCAAGGCCACCAGGAGGGCGGGGAGCTGTTTTTT.